These T cell receptor beta chains were read from a single sample in a study of CD8 T cells in Susac syndrome. TCRdb passed the immunoSEQ multiplex PCR reads through MiXCR, listing each CDR3 protein once. The sample lists tens of thousands of distinct CDR3 sequences; around 93% were seen once. Material for sequencing was CD8+ T cells from PBMCs. These receptors were taken from a human donor with Susac syndrome. The CDR3 runs from the conserved cysteine through the conserved F or W. D genes are given only for firm matches. The size of a clone is reported for some rows only, either as once, few or many, or as a class for expanded clones.

J gene: TRBJ1-1
D gene: TRBD1
clone size: .
V gene: TRBV30
CDR3 protein: CAWSPGTGGKAFF
CDR3 DNA: TGTGCCTGGAGTCCCGGGACAGGGGGGAAAGCTTTCTTT

J gene: TRBJ2-5
D gene: TRBD2
clone size: .
V gene: TRBV7-9
CDR3 protein: CASSFAGRGVAGSEETQYF
CDR3 DNA: TGTGCCAGCAGCTTCGCTGGGCGAGGGGTAGCGGGGTCCGAGGAGACCCAGTACTTC

J gene: TRBJ1-2
D gene: TRBD1
clone size: once
V gene: TRBV6-4
CDR3 protein: CASSETGRGNGYTF
CDR3 DNA: TGTGCCAGCAGTGAGACAGGGAGGGGAAATGGCTACACCTTC

J gene: TRBJ1-1
D gene: TRBD1
clone size: .
V gene: TRBV6-4
CDR3 protein: CASSSTGSNTEAFF
CDR3 DNA: TGTGCCAGCAGCTCGACAGGGTCGAACACTGAAGCTTTCTTT

J gene: TRBJ2-5
D gene: .
clone size: .
V gene: TRBV23-1
CDR3 protein: CASSQSGGQETQYF
CDR3 DNA: TGCGCCAGCAGTCAATCAGGGGGGCAAGAGACCCAGTACTTC

J gene: TRBJ2-3
D gene: TRBD2
clone size: .
V gene: TRBV28
CDR3 protein: CASSTIAGGPRGTDTQYF
CDR3 DNA: TGTGCCAGCAGTACCATAGCGGGAGGGCCTAGGGGCACAGATACGCAGTATTTT

J gene: TRBJ1-5
D gene: .
clone size: .
V gene: TRBV7-9
CDR3 protein: CASSSDSLTQHF
CDR3 DNA: TGTGCCAGCAGCTCCGACAGTTTGACCCAGCATTTT

J gene: TRBJ2-1
D gene: .
clone size: .
V gene: TRBV29-1
CDR3 protein: CSVMTGAEQFF
CDR3 DNA: TGCAGCGTGATGACGGGAGCTGAGCAGTTCTTC

J gene: TRBJ2-1
D gene: TRBD2
clone size: .
V gene: TRBV9
CDR3 protein: CASSVAGGPGEQFF
CDR3 DNA: TGTGCCAGCAGCGTGGCGGGAGGGCCTGGTGAGCAGTTCTTC

J gene: TRBJ2-7
D gene: .
clone size: .
V gene: TRBV29-1
CDR3 protein: CSVEERWGSYEQYF
CDR3 DNA: TGCAGCGTTGAGGAGCGGTGGGGCTCCTACGAGCAGTACTTC

J gene: TRBJ1-1
D gene: .
clone size: .
V gene: TRBV4-1
CDR3 protein: CASSQDQGADTEAFF
CDR3 DNA: TGCGCCAGCAGCCAAGATCAGGGTGCGGACACTGAAGCTTTCTTT

J gene: TRBJ2-3
D gene: TRBD1
clone size: .
V gene: TRBV5-1
CDR3 protein: CASSPWTGGTDTQYF
CDR3 DNA: TGCGCCAGCAGCCCATGGACAGGGGGCACAGATACGCAGTATTTT

J gene: TRBJ2-7
D gene: .
clone size: .
V gene: TRBV12-3/TRBV12-4
CDR3 protein: CASSRHPYEQYF
CDR3 DNA: TGTGCCAGCAGCCGTCACCCCTACGAGCAGTACTTC

J gene: TRBJ2-3
D gene: .
clone size: few
V gene: TRBV13
CDR3 protein: CASRPILVTDTQYF
CDR3 DNA: TGTGCCAGCAGGCCTATTTTGGTGACAGATACGCAGTATTTT

J gene: TRBJ1-2
D gene: .
clone size: .
V gene: TRBV29-1
CDR3 protein: CSVPRAEGYTF
CDR3 DNA: TGCAGCGTCCCCAGGGCCGAGGGCTACACCTTC

J gene: TRBJ2-2
D gene: .
clone size: .
V gene: TRBV4-1
CDR3 protein: CASSQGRGGELFF
CDR3 DNA: TGCGCCAGCAGCCAAGGAAGGGGCGGGGAGCTGTTTTTT